This T cell receptor beta chain emerged from a study of shared clonotypes between healthy human individuals. The study, taken as a whole, reports: Sampling was confined to blood; repertoires within tissues likely differ. Larger estimated richness was generally seen in naive subsets than in memory subsets. Lower generation probabilities were found for non-shared clonotypes than for those shared by all four donors.

With respect to this clone: Its antigen is undetermined.

Genomic DNA (from each subset) was split evenly across several immunoSEQ plates. The method was immunoSEQ multiplex PCR; TCRdb's version includes in-frame clones alone and lacks a portion of them. Of more than 2 million clones listed, around 93% are singletons. Cells designated naive CD8 were CD45RO-negative and were positively selected for CCR7, with terminally differentiated effector memory CD45RA+ cells excluded. This clonotype originated in a young man in good health. Some clones in this sample may be carry-over from other donors' samples. Sequenced sample: naive CD8+ T cells from PBMCs.

The CDR3 here is CASRPIPGGSYEQYF. The CDR3 DNA reads TGTGCCAGCAGGCCGATACCAGGGGGCTCCTACGAGCAGTACTTC. V usage is TRBV7-8 and J usage is TRBJ2-7, with 7 bases aligning to TRBD1. The V gene's germline CDR1 is SGHVS and CDR2 FQNEAQ. V was clipped by 6 bases and J by 0 bases; unmatched bases: 8. This CDR3 is 15 amino acids long.